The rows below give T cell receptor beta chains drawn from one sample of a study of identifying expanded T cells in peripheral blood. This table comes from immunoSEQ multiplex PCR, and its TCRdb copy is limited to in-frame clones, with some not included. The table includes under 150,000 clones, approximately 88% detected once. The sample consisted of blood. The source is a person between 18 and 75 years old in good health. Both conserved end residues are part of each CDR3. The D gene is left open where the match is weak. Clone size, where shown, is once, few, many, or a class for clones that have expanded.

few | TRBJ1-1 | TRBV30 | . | CAWSQGMNTEAFF | TGTGCCTGGTCCCAGGGGATGAACACTGAAGCTTTCTTT
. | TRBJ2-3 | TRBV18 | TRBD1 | CASSPGTGKLADTQYF | TGTGCCAGCTCACCAGGGACAGGGAAGTTGGCGGATACGCAGTATTTT
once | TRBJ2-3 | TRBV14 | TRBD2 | CASSQGLVTQYF | TGTGCCAGCAGCCAGGGACTAGTAACGCAGTATTTT
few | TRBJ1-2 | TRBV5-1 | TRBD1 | CASSPGQGEGYTF | TGCGCCAGCAGCCCGGGACAGGGTGAAGGCTACACCTTC
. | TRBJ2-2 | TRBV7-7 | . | CASSLAGQGGTGELFF | TGTGCCAGCAGCTTAGCCGGGCAGGGGGGCACCGGGGAGCTGTTTTTT
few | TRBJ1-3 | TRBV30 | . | CAWIPGRPPSGNTIYF | TGTGCCTGGATCCCCGGACGCCCACCCTCTGGAAACACCATATATTTT
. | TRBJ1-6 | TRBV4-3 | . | CASSQNKVRGDSPLHF | TGCGCCAGCAGCCAAAATAAAGTGAGGGGTGATTCACCCCTCCACTTT
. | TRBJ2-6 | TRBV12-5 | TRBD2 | CASGLATGGLAGAYSGANVLTF | TGTGCTAGTGGTTTGGCGACGGGCGGACTAGCGGGGGCCTACTCTGGGGCCAACGTCCTGACTTTC
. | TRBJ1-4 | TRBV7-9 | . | CASSLEKVNEKLFF | TGTGCCAGCAGCTTAGAAAAAGTTAATGAAAAACTGTTTTTT
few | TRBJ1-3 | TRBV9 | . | CASSVGGGGAGNTIYF | TGTGCCAGCAGCGTAGGGGGTGGAGGGGCTGGAAACACCATATATTTT
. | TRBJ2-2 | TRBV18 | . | CASSPGRTLGGELFF | TGTGCCAGCTCACCAGGACGGACTCTGGGCGGGGAGCTGTTTTTT
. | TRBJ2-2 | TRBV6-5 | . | CASSYPGGELFF | TGTGCCAGCAGTTACCCCGGGGGGGAGCTGTTTTTT
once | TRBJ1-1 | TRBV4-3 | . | CASSRVGGTEAFF | TGCGCCAGCAGCCGAGTAGGGGGGACTGAAGCTTTCTTT
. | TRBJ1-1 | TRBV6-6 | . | CASSGLVGRGTEAFF | TGTGCCAGCAGTGGCTTGGTGGGGAGGGGCACTGAAGCTTTCTTT
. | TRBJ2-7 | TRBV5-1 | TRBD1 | CASSPRQGSAYEQYF | TGCGCCAGCAGCCCCCGACAGGGGTCGGCCTACGAGCAGTACTTC
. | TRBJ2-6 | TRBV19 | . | CASSIGGSGANVLTF | TGTGCCAGTAGTATTGGTGGGTCTGGGGCCAACGTCCTGACTTTC
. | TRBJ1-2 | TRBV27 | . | CASSLRGDLLRGYTF | TGTGCCAGCAGTTTACGCGGGGATCTTTTGAGGGGCTACACCTTC
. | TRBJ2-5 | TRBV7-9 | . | CASSSPWSQETQYF | TGTGCCAGCAGCTCACCGTGGTCACAAGAGACCCAGTACTTC
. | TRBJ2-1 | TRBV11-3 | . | CASSLGPVGEQFF | TGTGCCAGCAGTTTAGGACCCGTGGGTGAGCAGTTCTTC
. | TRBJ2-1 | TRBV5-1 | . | CASSLFDGGPYNEQFF | TGCGCCAGCAGCTTGTTCGACGGGGGCCCTTACAATGAGCAGTTCTTC
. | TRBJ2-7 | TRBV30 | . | CAWSGIPRGSHYEQYF | TGTGCCTGGAGTGGGATCCCCAGGGGTTCCCACTACGAGCAGTACTTC
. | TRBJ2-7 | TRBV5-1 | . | CASSLRGTYEQYF | TGCGCCAGCAGCTTGCGGGGGACCTACGAGCAGTACTTC